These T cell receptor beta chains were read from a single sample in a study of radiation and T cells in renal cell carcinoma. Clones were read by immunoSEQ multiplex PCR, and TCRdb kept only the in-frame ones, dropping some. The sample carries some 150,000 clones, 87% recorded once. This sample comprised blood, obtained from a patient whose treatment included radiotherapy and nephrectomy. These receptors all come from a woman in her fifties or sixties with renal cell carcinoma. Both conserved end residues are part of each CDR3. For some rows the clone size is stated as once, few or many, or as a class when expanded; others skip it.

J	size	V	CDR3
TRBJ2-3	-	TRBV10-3	CAISETFTERGATDTQYF
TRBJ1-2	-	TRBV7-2	CASSHTGRGQGISTF
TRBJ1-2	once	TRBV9	CASSVATLSNYGYTF
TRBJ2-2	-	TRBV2	CASRLQGNTGELFF
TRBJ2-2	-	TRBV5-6	CASRSTGANTGELFF
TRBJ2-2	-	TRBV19	CASRSGGTGELFF
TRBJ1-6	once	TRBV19	CASSLLTTSSYNSPLHF
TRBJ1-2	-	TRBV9	CASSVESVSYGYTF
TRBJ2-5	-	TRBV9	CASSLRGGLTETQYF
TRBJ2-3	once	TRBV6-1	CASSVHRLDSRVDTQYF
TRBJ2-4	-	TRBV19	CASSLSAGGNIQYF
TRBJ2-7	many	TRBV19	CASSSPGLGRYEQYF
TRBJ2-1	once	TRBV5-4	CASSLRKLAGDYNEQFF
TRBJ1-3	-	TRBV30	CAWSWNSGNTIYF
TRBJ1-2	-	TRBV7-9	CASSFGSGNYGYTF
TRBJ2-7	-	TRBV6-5	CASSYSMQGAYEQYF
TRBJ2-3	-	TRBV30	CAWTQAGVPDTQYF
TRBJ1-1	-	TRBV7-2	CASSSQSGTVKNTEAFF
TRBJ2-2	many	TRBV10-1	CASSPGTSTGELFF
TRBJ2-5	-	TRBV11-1	CASSFLLEVTQYF
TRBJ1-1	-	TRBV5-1	CASSLAQGANTEAFF
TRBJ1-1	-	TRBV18	CASLDSRNTEAFF
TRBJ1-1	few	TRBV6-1	CASSEGVGRYTEAFF
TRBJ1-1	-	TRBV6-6	CASSYIEFTEAFF
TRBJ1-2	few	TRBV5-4	CASSLVGPGSGYTF
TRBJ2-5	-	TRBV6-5	CASRLLAGGQETQYF
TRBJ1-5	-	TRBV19	CASSIQNNQPQHF
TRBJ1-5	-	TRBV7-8	CASSLGPGNQPQHF
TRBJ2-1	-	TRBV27	CASSFDWSSYNEQFF
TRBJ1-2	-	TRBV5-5	CASSPGQNYGYTF
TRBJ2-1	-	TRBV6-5	CASSSPSGSSYNEQFF
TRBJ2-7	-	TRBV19	CASTLFPGQGGEQYF
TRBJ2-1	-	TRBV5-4	CASSPQYDRNEQFF
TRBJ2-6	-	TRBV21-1	CASSKTICDAGANVLTF
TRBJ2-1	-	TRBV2	CASNGLAGQTEQFF
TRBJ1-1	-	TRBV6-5	CASSETGAEAFF
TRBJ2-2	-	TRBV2	CASMAGTVNTGELFF
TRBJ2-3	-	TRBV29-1	CSVRVAGGVDTQYF
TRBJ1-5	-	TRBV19	CASSMGTLPQPQHF
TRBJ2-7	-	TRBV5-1	CASRPGASSYEQYF
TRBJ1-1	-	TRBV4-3	CASSQDLFRNTEAFF
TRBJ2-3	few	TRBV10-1	CASSDGRTYTDTQYF
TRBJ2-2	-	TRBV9	CASSQRLATGELFF
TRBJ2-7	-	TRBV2	CASSPWADKSYEQYF
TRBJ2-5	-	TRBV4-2	CASSQSPTSGAPQGTQYF
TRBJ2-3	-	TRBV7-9	CASSLSSGSTDTQYF
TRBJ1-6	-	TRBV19	CASSIAGDYNSPLHF
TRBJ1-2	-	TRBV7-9	CASSPPMRGEDGYTF
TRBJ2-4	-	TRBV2	CASSPRLRDRVVAKNIQYF
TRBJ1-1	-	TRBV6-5	CASSEDLNTEAFF
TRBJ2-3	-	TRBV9	CASSVGWADTQYF
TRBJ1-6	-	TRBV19	CASSLGDSPLHF
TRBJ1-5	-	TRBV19	CASSVSGRNQPQHF